Listed below are T cell receptor beta chains from one sample, sequenced in a study of T cell repertoires in cytomegalovirus infection. These receptors lack a known antigen. One entry per CDR3 protein results from TCRdb running MiXCR on the reads. The table shows over 120,000 distinct CDR3 sequences, with about 32% occurring only once. The material sequenced was CD8+ T cells from cultured PBMCs, taken from culture after CMV antigen stimulation. These receptors all stem from a human donor in good health (CMV status not recorded). Some clones in this sample may be carry-over from other donors' samples. Both conserved end residues are part of each CDR3.

j_call v_call cdr3_aa
TRBJ1-1 TRBV4-2 CASSQGGTGYEAFF
TRBJ1-1 TRBV7-2 CASSSTGPGTEAFF
TRBJ2-1 TRBV5-4 CASSETLAGEDNEQFF
TRBJ1-4 TRBV12-3/TRBV12-4 CASSAGVNEKLFF
TRBJ2-1 TRBV14 CASSQIQGTYNEQFF
TRBJ1-1 TRBV2 CASSILGGVNTEAFF
TRBJ1-1 TRBV25-1 CASSVGQGGTEAFF
TRBJ2-5 TRBV15 CATSRDRLETQYF
TRBJ2-5 TRBV5-6 CASSLAMVGRETQYF
TRBJ2-1 TRBV19 CASSTGYNEQFF
TRBJ2-1 TRBV5-1 CASSPGISYNEQFF
TRBJ2-7 TRBV27 CASKGHSYEQYF
TRBJ1-6 TRBV11-2 CASSGQGGMNSPLHF
TRBJ2-1 TRBV12-3/TRBV12-4 CASSLEIAGGNNEQFF
TRBJ1-2 TRBV3-1 CASSQEVRDSPANYGYTF
TRBJ2-5 TRBV2 CASSPTTGGAGETQYF
TRBJ2-3 TRBV12-3/TRBV12-4 CASSSLAGGPTDTQYF
TRBJ2-5 TRBV7-2 CASSSLGGGNQETQYF
TRBJ2-1 TRBV20-1 CSARGLTGDNEQFF
TRBJ1-2 TRBV7-9 CASSLVGDGNYGYTF
TRBJ2-2 TRBV6-8 CASRHRELNTGELFF
TRBJ1-2 TRBV2 CADLEGATEGYTF
TRBJ1-1 TRBV7-6 CASREQGATEAFF
TRBJ2-6 TRBV7-9 CASRPPAGANVLTF
TRBJ1-6 TRBV12-3/TRBV12-4 CASSFGAERYNSPLHF
TRBJ1-1 TRBV10-2 CATTWGRGTEAFF
TRBJ1-1 TRBV7-9 CASSLGVEAEAFF
TRBJ2-3 TRBV5-6 CASSLEEDTQYF
TRBJ2-1 TRBV13 CASSAGTYDNEQFF
TRBJ1-1 TRBV7-6 CASSPPLGEAFF
TRBJ1-1 TRBV6-5 CASCLTGNTEAFF
TRBJ1-2 TRBV12-3/TRBV12-4 CASGQGASFGYTF
TRBJ1-1 TRBV27 CASKDSGLWNTEAFF
TRBJ2-5 TRBV27 CASSRFGGLALGETQYF
TRBJ1-2 TRBV19 CASSAKTGVVGYTF
TRBJ1-2 TRBV12-3/TRBV12-4 CASSGPSPVNYGYTF
TRBJ2-7 TRBV6-2/TRBV6-3 CASRRQVDQQYF